This T cell receptor beta chain was documented in a study of blood T cell repertoires in COVID-19. Germline CDR1 MDHEN, CDR2 SYDVKM. The CDR3 sequence is 14 residues long. Between the trimmed V and J ends, which lost 6 bases and 1 base, there was a span of 12 bases. This table comes from immunoSEQ multiplex PCR, and its TCRdb copy is limited to in-frame clones, with some not included. The repertoire holds some 190,000 clones, with 84% as singletons. V gene TRBV28 combines with J gene TRBJ1-1; D gene unclear. This receptor was identified in a human donor in a cohort sampled during active COVID-19. The specimen was peripheral blood. CDR3 protein: CASRGSRPNTEAFF. The CDR3 DNA sequence: TGTGCCAGCAGGGGCTCAAGGCCGAACACTGAAGCTTTCTTT.